Below, 22 T cell receptor beta chains from the same sample are listed, as sequenced in a study of T-cell memory formation after mild COVID-19. TCRdb recomputed calls from the 5' RACE reads with MiXCR, one row per CDR3 protein. The sample comprises approximately 340,000 distinct CDR3 sequences, approximately 12% of which are singletons, and 20% to 25% rests with the top ten. The sequenced sample consisted of PBMCs or a T cell subset sorted from them (not recorded which). The origin of the receptors is a man aged 18 to 29 who had mild COVID-19 (a few samples of this study predate the infection). Cell type and time point are not known.

This clonotype was seen a few times. The rearrangement links TRBV27 to TRBJ1-6, with D maybe TRBD1 (6 bases). The CDR3 is made up of 15 amino acids. The V end lost 1 base, the J end lost 7 bases, and 11 bases lay between the germline ends. CDR1 and CDR2 (germline): MNHEY, SMNVEV (reference sequence). The CDR3 DNA is TGTGCCAGCAGTTTATGGGCAGGGGTGAATTCACCCCTCCACTTT. Its translation is CASSLWAGVNSPLHF.

The chain is built from TRBV6-6 and TRBJ1-2; no definite D call. The CDR3 runs 13 residues. Germline V gene lookup returns CDR1 MNHNY and CDR2 SVGAGI (reference sequence). V dropped 5 bases and J dropped 7 bases, with 14 bases sitting between them. The chain's CDR3 is CASSLLGTGGYTF. Here the CDR3 DNA reads TGTGCCAGCAGTCTATTGGGCACTGGTGGCTACACCTTC.

This clonotype has a count of ten or more. This chain joins TRBV6-2 or TRBV6-3 and TRBJ2-3, with a weak D call TRBD2 (6 bases). Germline V CDR1 and CDR2: MNHEY, SVGEGT. The V end was cut by 2 bases, the J end by 4 bases, with 13 bases between. This CDR3 is built from 15 residues. CDR3: CASSYATTRPDTQYF. The CDR3 DNA sequence: TGTGCCAGCAGTTACGCAACGACTAGGCCAGATACGCAGTATTTT.

The V gene is TRBV7-8, the J gene TRBJ1-2, with D perhaps matching TRBD1 (6 bases). Per the germline V gene, CDR1 is SGHVS and CDR2 is FQNEAQ. The CDR3 is 16 amino acids. Trimming removed 3 bases at V and 2 bases at J, with 16 bases between. The CDR3 is CASSLAENTGNYGYTF. The DNA of the CDR3 is TGTGCCAGCAGCTTGGCTGAAAATACAGGGAACTATGGCTACACCTTC. The whole variable domain, remainder taken from reference TRBV7-8 and TRBJ1-2, is GAGVSQSPRYKVAKRGQDVALRCDPISGHVSLFWYQQALGQGPEFLTYFQNEAQLDKSGLPSDRFFAERPEGSVSTLKIQRTQQEDSAVYLCASSLAENTGNYGYTFGSGTRLTVV.

The V call is TRBV6-5, the J call TRBJ2-3; D not certain. This CDR3 region has 14 residues. CDR1 is MNHEY, CDR2 SVGAGI, per germline. Trimming stripped 2 bases from V and 5 bases from J, with 11 bases between. This CDR3 reads CASSYVGLVDTQYF. The CDR3 DNA is TGTGCCAGCAGTTACGTAGGGTTGGTAGATACGCAGTATTTT.

The rearrangement uses TRBV7-2 and TRBJ2-5; TRBD1 agrees at 9 bases. V lost 5 bases, J lost 2 bases, and 6 bases stayed unmatched. This CDR3 is 15 amino acids long. Per germline, CDR1 SGHTA and CDR2 FQGNSA. The CDR3 reads CASSRDRGTQETQYF. CDR3 bases: TGTGCCAGCAGCCGCGACAGGGGGACGCAAGAGACCCAGTACTTC.

The V gene is TRBV30, the J gene TRBJ2-5; 12 positions match TRBD1. Germline-derived CDR1 and CDR2 are GTSNPN and SVGIG (reference sequence). The junction had 4 bases not matched to a gene; V was cut back by 3 bases and J by 8 bases. This CDR3 spans 13 amino acids. DNA for the CDR3: TGTGCCTGGAGGGGGACAGGGGGCCCCACCCAGTACTTC. As protein: CAWRGTGGPTQYF.

The V and J genes are TRBV5-1 and TRBJ1-6; D might be TRBD1 (6 bases). The V end was cut by 1 base, the J end by 6 bases, with 14 bases between. CDR1 and CDR2 (germline): SGHRS, YFSETQ. The CDR3 has 16 amino acids. CDR3 loop: CASSLQGTIVNSPLHF. The DNA of the CDR3 is TGCGCCAGCAGCTTGCAGGGGACCATTGTTAATTCACCCCTCCACTTT.

As to this clonotype: The junction departs from the called germline gene at one end, perhaps through a read error. The chain employs TRBV6-4 and TRBJ1-2; 9 positions agree with TRBD1. Germline CDR1 is MRHNA and CDR2 is SNTAGT. The CDR3 extends over 14 amino acids. The CDR3 is CASRVRDRDYGYAF. The DNA of the CDR3 is TGTGCCAGCAGAGTCCGGGACAGGGACTATGGCTACGCCTTC.

Comment on this clonotype: Likely a read error: the CDR3 ends without its conserved phenylalanine or tryptophan. No DNA is shown, since the ends of the CDR3 on it are uncertain; the CDR3 is the one TCRdb lists. The genes are TRBV6-5 and TRBJ2-5; TRBD2 was called by the table and not checked on the DNA. Ends included, the CDR3 has 11 residues. Germline CDR1 reads MNHEY; CDR2 reads SVGAGI. CDR3 sequence reads: CASSYSQRGAV.

This clonotype has only a few counts. The chain carries TRBV5-1 and TRBJ1-4; 7 nucleotides match TRBD1. V was pared by 4 bases and J by 6 bases, with 6 bases of the junction left unmatched. This CDR3 has 14 residues. Germline values: CDR1 SGHRS, CDR2 YFSETQ. The CDR3 protein is CASSRDTGDEKLFF. The CDR3 DNA sequence: TGCGCCAGCAGCCGAGATACAGGGGATGAAAAACTGTTTTTT.

The rearrangement links TRBV29-1 to TRBJ2-3; TRBD2 might be the D (5 bases). Per germline, CDR1 SQVTM and CDR2 ANQGSEA. Trimming cost V 7 bases and J 5 bases, with 10 bases left between them. The CDR3 has 11 residues. CDR3 sequence reads: CSGLSGDTQYF. For the CDR3, the DNA is TGCAGCGGACTATCAGGAGATACGCAGTATTTT.

This clonotype came up once. The chain has TRBV9 and TRBJ2-3, with D possibly TRBD2 on 6 matching bases. Germline lookup yields CDR1 SGDLS and CDR2 YYNGEE. Trimming stripped 0 bases from V and 6 bases from J, with 14 bases between. The CDR3 is 15 residues long. The CDR3 nucleotides read TGTGCCAGCAGCGTAGGGAGTCGAGGGAGGGATACGCAGTATTTT. Translation: CASSVGSRGRDTQYF.

V and J are TRBV24-1 and TRBJ1-2; D perhaps matches TRBD1 (6 bases). Looked up from germline, CDR1 is KGHDR and CDR2 is SFDVKD. The V end was cut by 4 bases, the J end by 8 bases, with 19 bases between. The CDR3 is 15 residues long. CDR3 amino acids: CATSDGGLRDNGYTF. As DNA, the CDR3 is TGTGCCACCAGTGACGGGGGGCTAAGGGACAACGGCTACACCTTC.

The chain has TRBV12-5 and TRBJ2-4; D remains unclear. The germline V gene encodes CDR1 LGHNT and CDR2 FRNRAP. Deletions cut 3 bases from V and 8 bases from J, with 11 bases between. CDR3 size: 13 residues. CDR3 residues: CASGLRVGDIQYF. The CDR3 region has the DNA TGTGCTAGTGGTTTAAGGGTTGGGGACATTCAGTACTTC.

This clonotype was found a few times. The chain combines TRBV20-1 with TRBJ2-3, with TRBD2 matching over 12 bases. Germline V gene sequence: CDR1 DFQATT, CDR2 SNEGSKA (reference sequence). With V trimmed by 1 base and J by 10 bases, 12 bases remained unmatched. This CDR3 region has 16 residues. CDR3 DNA sequence: TGCAGTGCTAGAGGTCGGGCTAGCGGGGGGGGAGACGCGCAGTATTTT. It encodes CSARGRASGGGDAQYF.

The chain recombines TRBV7-2 with TRBJ2-5; D uncertain. CDR1 and CDR2 (germline): SGHTA, FQGNSA. This CDR3 region has 14 residues. Trimming stripped 1 base from V and 1 base from J, with 7 bases between. The CDR3 loop is CASSLELTQETQYF. DNA for the CDR3: TGTGCCAGCAGCTTAGAACTGACCCAAGAGACCCAGTACTTC.

The V gene is TRBV18, the J gene TRBJ2-4, with D hard to call. V lost 0 bases and J 3 bases, leaving 6 bases between the germline ends. CDR3 length equals 14 residues. Per germline, CDR1 KGHSH and CDR2 LQKENI. The DNA for the CDR3 is TGTGCCAGCTCACCACCGTACAGCAAAAACATTCAGTACTTC. Translating gives CASSPPYSKNIQYF.

This clonotype has a handful of counts. This chain links TRBV12-3 or TRBV12-4 with TRBJ2-7; no definite D call. Trimming shortened V by 0 bases and J by 7 bases, and 7 bases separated the two germline ends. CDR3 length: 12 residues. CDR3 coding DNA: TGTGCCAGCAGTTTAGCGCGGTGGGAGCAGTACTTC. This translates into CASSLARWEQYF.

Notes on this clonotype: A junction boundary mismatches the germline segment, possibly from a read error. The chain carries TRBV12-3 or TRBV12-4 and TRBJ1-2; 8 bases fit TRBD1. This CDR3 contains 11 residues. The CDR3 region has the DNA TGCGCAAGCGGGAGTCAGGGGGCTGTGACCTTC. It encodes CASGSQGAVTF.

The rearrangement joins TRBV7-9 to TRBJ2-1, with no clear D. This CDR3 contains 18 residues. Germline V lookup: CDR1 SEHNR, CDR2 FQNEAQ (reference sequence). Trimming took 5 bases from V and 0 from J, leaving 20 bases between them. The CDR3 DNA follows: TGTGCCAGCAGCAGCAAGGGAAGAGCCGCCGGCTCCTACAATGAGCAGTTCTTC. Translated, it gives CASSSKGRAAGSYNEQFF.

This clonotype was seen a few times. This chain links TRBV29-1 with TRBJ2-7, with D possibly being TRBD1 (5 bases). The V end was cut by 1 base, the J end by 4 bases, with 8 bases between. The CDR3 has 12 amino acids. CDR1 is SQVTM, CDR2 ANQGSEA, per germline. The CDR3 DNA reads as TGCAGCGTTGAAGTCCAGGGTTACGAGCAGTACTTC. This translates into CSVEVQGYEQYF.